Described below is a single T cell receptor (beta chain) sequence and its context. Its antigen is not identified. The CDR3 runs to 15 residues. V lost 3 bases to trimming and J lost 6 bases, with 18 bases between them. Germline assignment: CDR1 SGDLS and CDR2 YYNGEE. The data were taken from a study of shared clonotypes between healthy human individuals. Study-level information: CD4 naive and memory got three plates each, CD8 naive two, CD8 memory one.

Study-level findings and limits: Estimated clonotype richness was generally higher in naive than memory subsets. Despite large depth, sorted-subset datasets appeared incompletely sequenced.

This table comes from immunoSEQ multiplex PCR, and its TCRdb copy is limited to in-frame clones, with some not included. The sample consists of over a million clones, around 95% of them appearing once. The specimen was naive CD4+ T cells sorted from blood. Subset noted: CD45RA+ positively selected. The chain carries TRBV9 and TRBJ1-1; weak D call: TRBD1 (5 bases). The TCR comes from a man aged 30 to 45 in good health. The CDR3 region has the DNA TGTGCCAGCAGCGGCATCACAGGCCCTGGGGCTGAAGCTTTCTTT. Amino acid sequence: CASSGITGPGAEAFF.